The text below deals with one TCR beta chain. The method was immunoSEQ multiplex PCR; TCRdb's version includes in-frame clones alone and lacks a portion of them. The table records about 220,000 clones, roughly 94% of them present only once. The data derive from a study of control samples from healthy donors and cancer patients. Germline-derived CDR1 and CDR2 are PRHDT and FYEKMQ (reference sequence). Losses at the gene ends were 0 bases for V and 9 bases for J; bases not matched to a gene: 4. The length of the CDR3 is 14 residues. The material sequenced was blood. This clonotype was obtained from a man aged 50 to 60 in good health. The chain has TRBV13 and TRBJ1-3, with 8 bases fitting TRBD1. CDR3 nucleotide sequence: TGTGCCAGCAGCTTAGGCGGACAGGGTTTCACCATATATTTT. Translation gives CASSLGGQGFTIYF.